These 17 T cell receptor beta chains originate from one sample sequenced in a study of T-cell memory formation after mild COVID-19. TCRdb reanalysed the 5' RACE reads using MiXCR and keeps one entry per CDR3 protein. This table holds about 90,000 distinct CDR3 sequences, roughly an eighth found once. The sample comprised PBMCs or a T cell subset sorted from them (not recorded which). The source is an adult woman who had mild COVID-19 (a few samples of this study predate the infection). Cell type and time point are not known.

This clonotype was seen a few times. The rearrangement joins TRBV10-3 to TRBJ2-1, with no clear D. CDR1 ENHRY and CDR2 SYGVKD come from the germline V gene. Trimming took off 2 bases at V and 8 bases at J, with 7 bases between the two ends. The CDR3 is 12 residues long. Here the CDR3 reads CAISEESDEQFF. The CDR3 nucleotides read TGTGCCATCAGTGAGGAAAGCGATGAGCAGTTCTTC.

This clonotype occurred a few times. This chain joins TRBV4-2 and TRBJ2-2; D perhaps matches TRBD2 (6 bases). The ends were cut back, 0 bases at V and 5 bases at J, with 13 bases in the middle. Germline V lookup: CDR1 LGHNA, CDR2 YNFKEQ. The CDR3 consists of 16 residues. The CDR3 region has the DNA TGTGCCAGCAGCCAAGAAGGGCTAGCGTCTACCGGGGAGCTGTTTTTT. Amino acid sequence: CASSQEGLASTGELFF.

This clonotype has more than one count but fewer than ten. The gene calls are TRBV12-3 or TRBV12-4 and TRBJ2-7, with no clear D. The CDR3 loop spans 12 amino acids. Trimming removed 8 bases at V and 3 bases at J, with 11 bases between. CDR3 region: CASGPFLYEQYF. The DNA of the CDR3 is TGTGCCAGCGGGCCTTTCCTCTACGAGCAGTACTTC.

This clonotype was detected only a few times. V is TRBV9 and J is TRBJ1-4, with TRBD1 as a possible D gene (6 bases). Germline CDR1 reads SGDLS; CDR2 reads YYNGEE. Trimming stripped 4 bases from V and 6 bases from J, with 13 bases between. The CDR3 consists of 14 residues. Here the CDR3 reads CASSSGGWDEKLFF. CDR3 coding DNA: TGTGCCAGCAGCTCGGGGGGCTGGGATGAAAAACTGTTTTTT. The full variable domain, rest sourced from reference TRBV9 and TRBJ1-4, is DSGVTQTPKHLITATGQRVTLRCSPRSGDLSVYWYQQSLDQGLQFLIQYYNGEERAKGNILERFSAQQFPDLHSELNLSSLELGDSALYFCASSSGGWDEKLFFGSGTQLSVL.

Many counts were recorded for this clonotype. The rearrangement joins TRBV7-9 to TRBJ2-1; D remains unclear. CDR1 and CDR2 (germline): SEHNR, FQNEAQ (reference sequence). The CDR3 is made up of 12 amino acids. V was trimmed by 0 bases and J by 10 bases, leaving 7 bases between them. The CDR3 nucleotides read TGTGCCAGCAGCTTAGCCATATACGAGCAGTTCTTC. Amino acids: CASSLAIYEQFF.

The chain is built from TRBV5-6 and TRBJ2-7; D possibly matches TRBD1 or TRBD2 (5 bases each). The CDR3 has 15 residues. From germline, CDR1 is SGHDT and CDR2 YYEEEE. Trimming took 4 bases from V and 2 from J, leaving 16 bases between them. Here the CDR3 reads CASSRIGDEAYEQYF. The CDR3 bases are TGTGCCAGCAGCCGCATAGGGGACGAGGCCTACGAGCAGTACTTC.

This clonotype occurred a few times. The rearrangement uses TRBV4-2 and TRBJ2-3; tentatively, D is TRBD2 (6 bases). The CDR3 consists of 14 residues. The ends were cut back, 4 bases at V and 6 bases at J, with 14 bases in the middle. Per germline, CDR1 LGHNA and CDR2 YNFKEQ. The CDR3 DNA sequence: TGTGCCAGCAGCCCCGTTCTGGGAGGCGATACGCAGTATTTT. Translated: CASSPVLGGDTQYF.

This clonotype was recorded a few times. The CDR3 DNA reads as TGCGCCAGCAGCCAAGAGTACAGGGCAGAGACCCAGTACTTC. It translates to CASSQEYRAETQYF. The V gene is TRBV4-3, the J gene TRBJ2-5; weak D call: TRBD1 (6 bases). This CDR3 spans 14 amino acids. Trimming took off 0 bases at V and 4 bases at J, with 9 bases between the two ends. CDR1 and CDR2 from the germline V gene are LGHNA and YSLEER.

This clonotype appeared a few times. The chain recombines TRBV11-2 with TRBJ2-5; possibly TRBD1 or TRBD2 for D (6 bases each). This CDR3 comprises 15 residues. Germline V gene data show CDR1 as SGHAT and CDR2 as FQNNGV. Trimming cost V 0 bases and J 5 bases, with 13 bases left between them. CDR3 residues: CASSLDTGGWETQYF. The CDR3 DNA reads TGTGCCAGCAGCTTAGATACCGGGGGCTGGGAGACCCAGTACTTC.

V gene TRBV7-9 combines with J gene TRBJ1-1, with D hard to call. The CDR3 totals 16 residues. Looked up from germline, CDR1 is SEHNR and CDR2 is FQNEAQ (reference sequence). V shed 5 bases and J shed 2 bases, with 18 bases lying between them. In DNA form, the CDR3 reads TGTGCCAGCAGCGAGGAAGGGTCGCTGGCCAACACTGAAGCTTTCTTT. Protein: CASSEEGSLANTEAFF.

The chain joins TRBV11-2 to TRBJ2-2; D is ambiguous. The CDR3 is 17 residues long. Germline values: CDR1 SGHAT, CDR2 FQNNGV. Trimming took 4 bases from V and 0 from J, leaving 15 bases between them. CDR3 nucleotides: TGTGCCAGCAGCTCTTGGGTTGCGCCTACGAACACCGGGGAGCTGTTTTTT. As protein: CASSSWVAPTNTGELFF.

The chain is built from TRBV7-9 and TRBJ1-1; unclear D gene. V shed 5 bases and J shed 6 bases, with 10 bases lying between them. The CDR3 sequence is 12 residues long. Looked up from germline, CDR1 is SEHNR and CDR2 is FQNEAQ (reference sequence). CDR3 residues: CASSLEWAEAFF. For the CDR3, the DNA is TGTGCCAGCAGCCTCGAGTGGGCTGAAGCTTTCTTT.

This clonotype was counted only a few times. The rearrangement joins TRBV20-1 to TRBJ2-1; possible D gene TRBD2, 6 bases. Looked up from germline, CDR1 is DFQATT and CDR2 is SNEGSKA (reference sequence). CDR3 length equals 13 residues. V lost 6 bases and J lost 4, with 13 bases in between. The CDR3 bases are TGCAGTGCCATCTCTAGCGAGTACAATGAGCAGTTCTTC. Translated, it gives CSAISSEYNEQFF.

This clonotype was counted between two and nine times. The V gene is TRBV14, the J gene TRBJ2-7, with 8 nucleotides matching TRBD2. CDR1 is SGHDN, CDR2 FVKESK, per germline. The CDR3 covers 16 residues. J gave up 2 bases and V 1 base, and 7 bases lay outside the gene matches. The CDR3 DNA sequence: TGTGCCAGCAGCCAAGCTCGCCTAGCGGGTACCTACGAGCAGTACTTC. Encoded protein: CASSQARLAGTYEQYF.

V is TRBV4-1 and J is TRBJ2-5; D gene uncertain. The CDR3 has 14 amino acids. V was cut by 3 bases and J by 5 bases, with 13 bases left in between. Germline V gives CDR1 MGHRA, CDR2 YSYEKL. CDR3 residues: CASSQQPPRETQYF. The CDR3 DNA reads TGCGCCAGCAGCCAGCAGCCTCCGAGGGAGACCCAGTACTTC.

This clonotype was recorded many times. One end of the junction is discordant with germline, which a read error may explain. The rearrangement uses TRBV7-7 and TRBJ2-7; a weak D match, TRBD2 (5 bases). CDR3 length: 13 residues. Germline CDR1 is SSHAT and CDR2 is FNYEAQ (reference sequence). The chain's CDR3 is CASSLALGSEQYF. DNA of the CDR3: TGTGCTAGCAGCTTAGCTTTGGGGAGCGAGCAGTACTTC.

The rearrangement links TRBV2 to TRBJ2-2; no reliable D call. This CDR3 comprises 12 residues. The V and J ends lost 6 bases and 3 bases respectively, with 5 bases between them. Per the germline V gene, CDR1 is SNHLY and CDR2 is FYNNEI. The CDR3 protein is CASRPDTGELFF. The CDR3 DNA reads TGTGCCAGCAGACCGGACACCGGGGAGCTGTTTTTT.